The 27 T cell receptor beta chains given below trace back to one sample, sequenced in a study of CD8 T cells in ankylosing spondylitis (dated by TCRdb to the late 2010s). Overall results and qualifications from the work: A TCR beta motif of fewer than 10 highly homologous amino acid variants appeared characteristic of blood from ankylosing spondylitis patients.

The library was made by 5' RACE. TCRdb records Illumina HiSeq 2500 as the sequencer. Through fastp at Q25 and MiXCR, TCRdb rebuilt clones from the public reads, retaining in-frame beta chains. Entries are consolidated by CDR3 protein sequence, retaining the most common genes and DNA. In this sample the table shows fewer than 750,000 distinct CDR3 sequences, roughly 20% of which occur a single time. The biggest ten clones account for approximately 18% of the sample. Antigens for these TCRs are unknown. Input material: blood, either unsorted or a sorted T cell fraction (not recorded which). Source of these receptors: a male donor with ankylosing spondylitis.

In its sample, this clonotype was seen a few times. The chain carries TRBV27 and TRBJ2-3, with D maybe TRBD1 (5 bases). Germline CDR1 MNHEY, CDR2 SMNVEV (reference sequence). The CDR3 runs to 15 residues. The V end lost 0 bases, the J end lost 5 bases, and 12 bases lay between the germline ends. In DNA, the CDR3 is TGTGCCAGCAGTTTATCGTGGGGCTCCGTAGATACGCAGTATTTT. Protein sequence: CASSLSWGSVDTQYF.

This clonotype has a handful of counts. This chain uses TRBV28 with TRBJ2-7; D may be TRBD1 (6 bases). The CDR3 has 15 residues. V was pared by 4 bases and J by 8 bases, with 21 bases between. The germline V gene encodes CDR1 MDHEN and CDR2 SYDVKM. The CDR3 DNA follows: TGTGCCAGCAGTTCCCCCGACAGGTCTCTCTTGAAGCAGTACTTC. Amino acids: CASSSPDRSLLKQYF.

The rearrangement links TRBV20-1 to TRBJ2-7, with D maybe TRBD1 (5 bases). The V gene lost 0 bases and the J gene lost 3 bases, with 15 bases spanning the gap. CDR3 length: 15 amino acids. Germline values: CDR1 DFQATT, CDR2 SNEGSKA (reference sequence). CDR3 region: CSARDLRTPNYEQYF. CDR3 DNA: TGCAGTGCTAGAGACCTTCGGACACCCAACTACGAGCAGTACTTC.

This clonotype was observed at least ten times. The rearrangement links TRBV6-4 to TRBJ2-5; possibly TRBD1 or TRBD2 for D (5 bases each). This CDR3 contains 13 residues. V was pared by 5 bases and J by 0 bases, with 7 bases between. In germline, CDR1 is MRHNA, CDR2 SNTAGT. This CDR3 is CASSRDHQETQYF. The CDR3 DNA follows: TGTGCCAGCAGTCGGGACCACCAAGAGACCCAGTACTTC.

The chain has TRBV7-9 and TRBJ2-1, with D perhaps TRBD1 (6 bases). V was clipped by 5 bases and J by 2 bases, with 16 bases between them. The germline CDR1 and CDR2 sequences are SEHNR and FQNEAQ (reference sequence). The CDR3 covers 16 residues. In DNA, the CDR3 is TGTGCCAGCAGCCCATTGGAAGGGGGAACCTACAATGAGCAGTTCTTC. It translates to CASSPLEGGTYNEQFF.

This chain links TRBV20-1 with TRBJ1-4; possible D gene TRBD1, 5 bases. The CDR3 loop spans 15 amino acids. Germline lookup yields CDR1 DFQATT and CDR2 SNEGSKA (reference sequence). V was clipped by 0 bases and J by 8 bases, with 16 bases between them. The CDR3: CSARDWTSREEKLFF. CDR3 sequence (DNA): TGCAGTGCTAGAGATTGGACATCGAGGGAGGAAAAACTGTTTTTT.

V and J are TRBV28 and TRBJ1-5; perhaps TRBD1 as D (5 bases). V was cut by 1 base and J by 7 bases, with 11 bases left in between. The CDR3 spans 14 residues. Germline V CDR1 and CDR2: MDHEN, SYDVKM. The CDR3 here is CASSLFREEQPQHF. In DNA, the CDR3 is TGTGCCAGCAGTTTATTCAGGGAGGAGCAGCCCCAGCATTTT.

This clonotype appeared a few times. V is TRBV7-9 and J is TRBJ2-3, with 7 bases fitting TRBD2. CDR1 is SEHNR and CDR2 is FQNEAQ in the germline V gene (reference sequence). Trimming removed 1 base from V and 4 bases from J; junction bases left unmatched: 8. The CDR3 extends over 16 amino acids. This CDR3 reads CASSLGSGLAPDTQYF. CDR3 DNA sequence: TGTGCCAGCAGCTTAGGTAGCGGGTTGGCCCCAGATACGCAGTATTTT.

This chain links TRBV2 with TRBJ2-1; tentative D call: TRBD2 (5 bases). This CDR3 has 15 residues. Germline CDR1 is SNHLY and CDR2 is FYNNEI. Trimming removed 6 bases from V and 7 bases from J, with 19 bases in between. Here the CDR3 DNA reads TGTGCCAGCAGCGGCGGGTTGGTGGCTACAAATGAGCAGTTCTTC. Protein: CASSGGLVATNEQFF. Full variable domain (remainder filled in from reference TRBV2 and TRBJ2-1): EPEVTQTPSHQVTQMGQEVILRCVPISNHLYFYWYRQILGQKVEFLVSFYNNEISEKSEIFDDQFSVERPDGSNFTLKIRSTKLEDSAMYFCASSGGLVATNEQFFGPGTRLTVL.

This clonotype has at least ten counts. The CDR3 reads CASSSRQGRGTEAFF. CDR3 coding DNA: TGTGCCAGCAGTTCCCGACAGGGAAGGGGAACTGAAGCTTTCTTT. The V and J genes are TRBV12-3 or TRBV12-4 and TRBJ1-1; 7 bases line up with TRBD1. The V gene end was trimmed by 4 bases and the J gene end by 5 bases; junction bases not matched to a gene: 10. The CDR3 totals 15 residues.

This clonotype was seen at least ten times. The J gene is TRBJ1-1, the V gene TRBV7-2, with D possibly TRBD1 on 5 matching bases. Trimming pared 5 bases from V and 0 bases from J, leaving 10 bases between. This CDR3 region has 14 residues. In germline, CDR1 is SGHTA, CDR2 FQGNSA. The CDR3 DNA sequence: TGTGCCAGCAGCCGGGGCCCAGTGAACACTGAAGCTTTCTTT. This gives the protein CASSRGPVNTEAFF. Looking up the rest from reference TRBV7-2 and TRBJ1-1 gives the full variable domain: GAGVSQSPSNKVTEKGKDVELRCDPISGHTALYWYRQSLGQGLEFLIYFQGNSAPDKSGLPSDRFSAERTGGSVSTLTIQRTQQEDSAVYLCASSRGPVNTEAFFGQGTRLTVV.

The V and J genes are TRBV9 and TRBJ2-3, with 13 bases lining up with TRBD2. The CDR3 loop spans 16 amino acids. J gave up 5 bases and V 3 bases, and 6 bases lay outside the gene matches. Looked up from germline, CDR1 is SGDLS and CDR2 is YYNGEE. The CDR3 coding sequence is TGTGCCAGCAGCGCAGGACTAGCGGGAGTTCAAGATACGCAGTATTTT. This sequence encodes CASSAGLAGVQDTQYF.

The gene calls are TRBV5-1 and TRBJ2-1, with 11 bases identical to TRBD1. Germline loops: CDR1 SGHRS, CDR2 YFSETQ. The trim removed 4 bases at V and 3 bases at J, leaving 6 bases unmatched. The CDR3 loop spans 16 amino acids. The CDR3 bases are TGCGCCAGCAGCGCCGGGACAGGGGGTTTCTACAATGAGCAGTTCTTC. It codes for CASSAGTGGFYNEQFF.

V is TRBV6-2 or TRBV6-3 and J is TRBJ2-7; D is perhaps TRBD1 (6 bases). The CDR3 is 15 amino acids. V was shortened by 1 base and J by 2 bases, with 12 bases between the two germline ends. Germline V CDR1 and CDR2: MNHEY, SVGEGT. The CDR3 is CASSYFGTRAYEQYF. The CDR3 nucleotides read TGTGCCAGCAGTTACTTCGGGACACGGGCCTACGAGCAGTACTTC.

V is TRBV2 and J is TRBJ1-1, with D maybe TRBD1 (6 bases). Germline CDR1 reads SNHLY; CDR2 reads FYNNEI. The length of the CDR3 is 15 residues. The V end lost 6 bases, the J end lost 1 base, and 15 bases lay between the germline ends. The CDR3 protein is CASRPPGGGNTEAFF. DNA for the CDR3: TGTGCCAGCAGGCCCCCTGGAGGGGGGAACACTGAAGCTTTCTTT.

This chain joins TRBV2 and TRBJ1-2; 9 bases are a match to TRBD1. J was trimmed by 8 bases and V by 5 bases; bases with no gene match: 6. CDR3 length equals 13 residues. Germline V CDR1 and CDR2: SNHLY, FYNNEI. In nucleotides, the CDR3 is TGTGCCAGCAGTACGGGACAGGGCGTCGGCTACACCTTC. Encoded protein: CASSTGQGVGYTF.

V and J are TRBV5-1 and TRBJ2-3, with D perhaps being TRBD1 or TRBD2 (6 bases each). The germline V gene has CDR1 SGHRS and CDR2 YFSETQ. V lost 4 bases, J lost 3 bases, and 12 bases lay in between. This CDR3 comprises 14 residues. Here the CDR3 DNA reads TGCGCCAGCAGCAACCGGGGGCCTACAGATACGCAGTATTTT. This gives the protein CASSNRGPTDTQYF. Full variable domain (missing parts from reference TRBV5-1 and TRBJ2-3): KAGVTQTPRYLIKTRGQQVTLSCSPISGHRSVSWYQQTPGQGLQFLFEYFSETQRNKGNFPGRFSGRQFSNSRSEMNVSTLELGDSALYLCASSNRGPTDTQYFGPGTRLTVL.

The chain carries TRBV20-1 and TRBJ2-7; 9 nucleotides line up with TRBD1. Unmatched junction bases numbered 10, after V lost 2 bases and J lost 2 bases. CDR3 size: 16 residues. Germline V lookup: CDR1 DFQATT, CDR2 SNEGSKA (reference sequence). Here the CDR3 DNA reads TGCAGTGCTAGAACATTCAGGACAGGGGCCCCCTACGAGCAGTACTTC. Residues: CSARTFRTGAPYEQYF.

The rearrangement joins TRBV12-3 or TRBV12-4 to TRBJ2-7; weak D call: TRBD2 (5 bases). The CDR3 is 12 residues long. Trimming took off 5 bases at V and 6 bases at J, with 11 bases between the two ends. The CDR3, as DNA: TGTGCCAGCAGTCCCCACGGGGTCGAGCAGTACTTC. Protein: CASSPHGVEQYF.

V gene TRBV6-2 or TRBV6-3 combines with J gene TRBJ2-2; 15 bases align to TRBD2. The germline V gene has CDR1 MNHEY and CDR2 SVGEGT. The CDR3 runs to 16 residues. V gave up 2 bases and J gave up 5 bases; unmatched junction bases: 0. The CDR3 DNA follows: TGTGCCAGCAGTTACGGACTAGCGGGAGGGACCGGGGAGCTGTTTTTT. As protein: CASSYGLAGGTGELFF.

This clonotype was detected many times. CDR3 nucleotides: TGCAGTGCTAGAGCAGACAGCAAAAACACTGAAGCTTTCTTT. It codes for CSARADSKNTEAFF. This chain uses TRBV20-1 with TRBJ1-1; a weak D match, TRBD1 (5 bases). The CDR3 spans 14 residues. Germline assignment: CDR1 DFQATT and CDR2 SNEGSKA (reference sequence). Trimming cost V 1 base and J 2 bases, with 11 bases left between them.

The V and J genes are TRBV2 and TRBJ2-1, with D tentatively TRBD1 or TRBD2 (5 bases each). The ends were cut back, 5 bases at V and 8 bases at J, with 25 bases in the middle. This CDR3 is 17 amino acids long. Looked up from germline, CDR1 is SNHLY and CDR2 is FYNNEI. CDR3 DNA sequence: TGTGCCAGCAGTCGAGATGGGGCCGGAGCCGGGAACGATGAGCAGTTCTTC. This sequence encodes CASSRDGAGAGNDEQFF.

This clonotype was detected a few times. The chain combines TRBV5-5 with TRBJ2-1; TRBD2 aligns across 9 bases. Germline V lookup: CDR1 SGHKS, CDR2 YYEKEE (reference sequence). CDR3 length: 16 amino acids. The ends lost 0 bases at V and 9 bases at J; junction bases unmatched: 10. The CDR3 loop reads CASSLVVVAGVGEQFF. CDR3 nucleotide sequence: TGTGCCAGCAGCTTGGTCGTAGTAGCGGGAGTGGGTGAGCAGTTCTTC.

The rearrangement links TRBV5-1 to TRBJ2-7, with TRBD2 matching over 8 bases. V shed 4 bases and J 7 bases; nucleotides not matched to a gene: 10. CDR3 length equals 14 residues. CDR1 is SGHRS, CDR2 YFSETQ, per germline. The CDR3 coding sequence is TGCGCCAGCAGCACCGGGACTAGGGAATTTGAGCAGTACTTC. This translates into CASSTGTREFEQYF.

This clonotype was counted between two and nine times. The rearrangement uses TRBV20-1 and TRBJ2-7; 8 nucleotides agree with TRBD2. Germline values: CDR1 DFQATT, CDR2 SNEGSKA (reference sequence). This CDR3 is 13 amino acids long. Trimming removed 8 bases from V and 0 bases from J; junction bases left unmatched: 6. In nucleotides, the CDR3 is TGCAGTCCTTCGGGAGGGAGCTCCTACGAGCAGTACTTC. This translates into CSPSGGSSYEQYF.

This clonotype was observed a handful of times. This chain connects TRBV20-1 to TRBJ1-2; D not certain. This CDR3 is built from 12 residues. V was shortened by 3 bases and J by 4 bases, with 9 bases between the two germline ends. Germline lookup yields CDR1 DFQATT and CDR2 SNEGSKA (reference sequence). The CDR3 protein is CSASGRSYGYTF. As DNA, the CDR3 is TGCAGTGCTAGTGGCAGGTCCTATGGCTACACCTTC.

The CDR3 region has the DNA TGTGCCAGCAGCCATAAACAGGGGGCTTTTGGAGATACGCAGTATTTT. Translated: CASSHKQGAFGDTQYF. The V call is TRBV3-1, the J call TRBJ2-3; TRBD1 matches at 9 bases. With V trimmed by 3 bases and J by 5 bases, 9 bases remained unmatched. The germline CDR1 and CDR2 sequences are LGHDT and YNNKEL (reference sequence). This CDR3 has 16 residues.